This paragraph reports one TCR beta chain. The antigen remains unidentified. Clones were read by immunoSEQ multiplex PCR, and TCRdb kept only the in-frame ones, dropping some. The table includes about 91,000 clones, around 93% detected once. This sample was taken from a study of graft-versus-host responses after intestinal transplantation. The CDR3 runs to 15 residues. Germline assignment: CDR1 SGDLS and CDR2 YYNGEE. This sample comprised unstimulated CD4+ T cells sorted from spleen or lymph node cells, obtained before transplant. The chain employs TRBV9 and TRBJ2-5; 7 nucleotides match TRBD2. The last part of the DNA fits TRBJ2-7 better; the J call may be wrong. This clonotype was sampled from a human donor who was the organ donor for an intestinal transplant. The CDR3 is CASSVGVGGAYEQYF. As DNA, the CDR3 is TGTGCCAGCAGCGTAGGTGTGGGGGGGGCCTACGAGCAGTACTTC.